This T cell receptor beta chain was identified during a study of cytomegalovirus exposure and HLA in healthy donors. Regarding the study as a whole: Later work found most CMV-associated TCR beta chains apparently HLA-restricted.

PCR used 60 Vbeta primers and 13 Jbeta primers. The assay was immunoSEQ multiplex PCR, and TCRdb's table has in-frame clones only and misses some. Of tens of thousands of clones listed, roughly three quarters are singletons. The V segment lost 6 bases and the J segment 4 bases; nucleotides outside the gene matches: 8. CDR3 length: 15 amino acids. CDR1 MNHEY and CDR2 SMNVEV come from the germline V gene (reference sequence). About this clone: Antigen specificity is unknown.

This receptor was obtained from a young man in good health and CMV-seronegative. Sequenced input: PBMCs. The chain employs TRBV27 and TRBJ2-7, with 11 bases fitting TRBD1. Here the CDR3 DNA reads TGTGCCAGCAGGCTAACGGGACAGGGGGTTTACGAGCAGTACTTC. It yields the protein CASRLTGQGVYEQYF.